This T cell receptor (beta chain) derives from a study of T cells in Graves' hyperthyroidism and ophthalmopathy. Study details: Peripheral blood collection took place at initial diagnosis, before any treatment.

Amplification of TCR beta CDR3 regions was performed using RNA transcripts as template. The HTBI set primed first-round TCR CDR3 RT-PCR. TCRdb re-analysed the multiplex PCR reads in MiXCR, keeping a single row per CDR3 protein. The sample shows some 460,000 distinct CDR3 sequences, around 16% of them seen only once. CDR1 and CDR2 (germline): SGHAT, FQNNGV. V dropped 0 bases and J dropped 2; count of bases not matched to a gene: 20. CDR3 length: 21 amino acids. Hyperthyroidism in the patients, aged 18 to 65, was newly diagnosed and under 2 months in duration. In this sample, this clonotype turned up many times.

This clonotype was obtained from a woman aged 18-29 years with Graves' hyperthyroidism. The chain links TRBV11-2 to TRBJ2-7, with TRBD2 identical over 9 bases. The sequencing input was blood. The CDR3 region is CASSLDFQGAPPGLAPYEQYF. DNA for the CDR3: TGTGCCAGCAGCTTAGATTTCCAGGGAGCCCCTCCGGGACTAGCCCCCTACGAGCAGTACTTC.